A selection of T cell receptor beta chains follows, all from one sample in a study of T cells in localized non-small cell lung cancer. Sequenced by immunoSEQ multiplex PCR; TCRdb stores in-frame clones only, minus some. The data show 900 to 1,100 clones, with approximately 25% seen just once and 9.5% to 13% held by the top ten. The material was lung tumor tissue, obtained before any cancer treatment. Receptor source: a male donor aged 60 or over with stage I squamous cell lung carcinoma. Each CDR3 is given with its conserved first and last residue. The order of the fields is D gene, J gene, clone size, V gene, CDR3 protein, CDR3 DNA. The D gene is left open where the match is weak. Rows give clone size only sometimes, using once, few, many, or a class for an expanded clone.

.	TRBJ2-2	few	TRBV11-3	CASSLSRRDSRWTGELFF	TGTGCCAGCAGCTTATCCCGCCGGGACTCCCGGTGGACCGGGGAGCTGTTTTTT
.	TRBJ1-5	.	TRBV9	CASSEALGQGNQPQHF	TGTGCCAGCAGTGAAGCGCTAGGGCAAGGCAATCAGCCCCAGCATTTT
.	TRBJ1-1	.	TRBV19	CASIKWENTEAFF	TGTGCCAGCATCAAGTGGGAGAACACTGAAGCTTTCTTT
TRBD2	TRBJ2-5	.	TRBV29-1	CSVTSGVQETQYF	TGCAGCGTGACTAGCGGGGTACAAGAGACCCAGTACTTC
TRBD2	TRBJ2-7	few	TRBV11-3	CASSLSPRGGGVVEQYF	TGTGCCAGCAGCTTAAGCCCCCGGGGGGGAGGGGTAGTCGAGCAGTACTTC
.	TRBJ1-2	few	TRBV4-1	CASSPPAGRFGYTF	TGCGCCAGCAGCCCGCCAGCAGGGCGGTTTGGCTACACCTTC
.	TRBJ1-1	.	TRBV18	CASSLGRANTEAFF	TGTGCCAGCTCCCTCGGACGGGCGAACACTGAAGCTTTCTTT
TRBD2	TRBJ2-1	.	TRBV11-3	CASSVTSGAVKEQFF	TGTGCCAGCAGCGTCACTAGCGGTGCCGTGAAGGAGCAGTTCTTC
TRBD2	TRBJ2-7	few	TRBV11-3	CASCETGTSFGEQYF	TGTGCCAGCTGTGAGACCGGGACTAGTTTTGGGGAGCAGTACTTC
.	TRBJ1-4	medium-sized	TRBV7-2	CASSIRGYEKLFF	TGTGCCAGCAGCATCAGGGGATATGAAAAACTGTTTTTT
TRBD1	TRBJ2-7	few	TRBV6-8	CASSYSVVTGEVYEQYF	TGTGCCAGCAGTTACTCGGTAGTGACAGGGGAGGTTTACGAGCAGTACTTC
TRBD2	TRBJ2-3	few	TRBV9	CASSVGHSGSNTDTQYF	TGTGCCAGCAGCGTAGGCCATAGCGGGAGTAACACAGATACGCAGTATTTT
.	TRBJ1-1	.	TRBV14	CASSQVRGTEAFF	TGTGCCAGCAGCCAAGTTAGGGGCACGGAAGCTTTCTTT
TRBD2	TRBJ2-1	medium-sized	TRBV6-8	CAISGGSTSGTQNNEQFF	TGTGCCATCAGTGGTGGGTCAACTAGCGGGACCCAGAACAATGAGCAGTTCTTC
TRBD2	TRBJ2-7	.	TRBV6-8	CASSYSLAASSYEQYF	TGTGCCAGCAGTTACTCGCTAGCGGCGAGCTCCTACGAGCAGTACTTC
.	TRBJ1-3	once	TRBV30	CAWKGLGNTIYF	TGTGCCTGGAAAGGGCTCGGAAACACCATATATTTT
TRBD1	TRBJ1-4	.	TRBV9	CASSFTGGANEKLFF	TGTGCCAGCAGCTTTACAGGGGGCGCTAATGAAAAACTGTTTTTT